The clone carrying this T cell receptor (beta chain) was detected a few times. Antigen specificity is unknown. The CDR3 extends over 15 amino acids. Germline V gene data show CDR1 as SEHNR and CDR2 as FQNEAQ (reference sequence). V lost 5 bases and J 1 base, leaving 15 bases between the germline ends. Those who donated, Caucasian adults without exception, all lived in Nashville, Tennessee. Both subsets, CD45RA+ naive and CD45RA-negative memory, were split from the CD4+ cells. This entry belongs to a study of shared clonotypes between healthy human individuals. Study-level findings and limits: Inspection by rarefaction showed sorted-subset sequencing to be incomplete despite large depth.

In the sorted-subset replicate PCRs, around 200 ng DNA, 29,000 or so T cell genomes, was used. Profiled with immunoSEQ multiplex PCR; TCRdb holds only in-frame clones, not every one. The repertoire holds hundreds of thousands of clones, with about 73% as singletons. The sample taken for sequencing was memory CD4+ T cells sorted from blood. Subset meaning: CD45RA-negative fraction. This receptor was obtained from a man aged 25-45 years in good health. V is TRBV7-9 and J is TRBJ2-7; D tentatively fits TRBD1 or TRBD2 (7 bases each). CDR3 DNA sequence: TGTGCCAGCAGCCCAGGGGGGGGCCTGTCCTACGAGCAGTACTTC. Translation gives CASSPGGGLSYEQYF.